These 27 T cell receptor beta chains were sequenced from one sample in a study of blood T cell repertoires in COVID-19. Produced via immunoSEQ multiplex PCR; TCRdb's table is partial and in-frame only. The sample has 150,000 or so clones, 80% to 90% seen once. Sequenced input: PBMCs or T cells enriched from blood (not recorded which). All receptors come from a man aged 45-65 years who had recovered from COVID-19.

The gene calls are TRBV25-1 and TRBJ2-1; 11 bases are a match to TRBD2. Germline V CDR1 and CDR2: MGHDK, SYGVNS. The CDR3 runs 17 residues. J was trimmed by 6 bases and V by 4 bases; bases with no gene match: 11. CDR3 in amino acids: CASSGTSGSLWGNEQFF. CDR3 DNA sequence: TGTGCCAGCAGTGGAACTAGCGGGAGCTTGTGGGGCAATGAGCAGTTCTTC.

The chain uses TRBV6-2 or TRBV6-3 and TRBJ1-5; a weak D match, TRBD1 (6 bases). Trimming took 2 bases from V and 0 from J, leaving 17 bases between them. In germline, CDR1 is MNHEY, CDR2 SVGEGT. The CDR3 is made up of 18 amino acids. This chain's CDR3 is CASSYIVGQRYSNQPQHF. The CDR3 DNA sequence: TGTGCCAGCAGTTACATCGTAGGACAGAGATATAGCAATCAGCCCCAGCATTTT.

This CDR3 reads CASRGGGLRAFF. CDR3 nucleotide sequence: TGTGCCAGCAGAGGGGGGGGGTTAAGAGCTTTCTTT. V gene TRBV25-1 combines with J gene TRBJ1-1, with D tentatively TRBD1 (6 bases). The CDR3 runs to 12 residues. V was shortened by 6 bases and J by 10 bases, with 15 bases between the two germline ends. Germline V lookup: CDR1 MGHDK, CDR2 SYGVNS.

This chain's CDR3 is CASSSRTGGEGEKLFF. For the CDR3, the DNA is TGTGCCAGCAGCTCAAGGACAGGGGGCGAGGGTGAAAAACTGTTTTTT. The chain has TRBV7-2 and TRBJ1-4, with TRBD1 matching over 11 bases. CDR1 and CDR2 (germline): SGHTA, FQGNSA. The length of the CDR3 is 16 residues. Trimming took 4 bases from V and 7 from J; bases not matched to a gene: 8.

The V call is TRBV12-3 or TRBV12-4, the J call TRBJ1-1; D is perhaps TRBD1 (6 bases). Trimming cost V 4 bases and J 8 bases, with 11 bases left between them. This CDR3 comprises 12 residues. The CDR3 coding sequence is TGTGCCAGCAGTTCTCGGACAGTCGAAGCTTTCTTT. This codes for CASSSRTVEAFF.

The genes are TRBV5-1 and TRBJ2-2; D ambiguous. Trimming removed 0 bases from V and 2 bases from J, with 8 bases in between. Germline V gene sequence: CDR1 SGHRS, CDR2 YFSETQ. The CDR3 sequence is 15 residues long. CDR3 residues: CASSLARTNTGELFF. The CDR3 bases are TGCGCCAGCAGCTTGGCACGCACTAACACCGGGGAGCTGTTTTTT. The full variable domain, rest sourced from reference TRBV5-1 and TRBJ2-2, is KAGVTQTPRYLIKTRGQQVTLSCSPISGHRSVSWYQQTPGQGLQFLFEYFSETQRNKGNFPGRFSGRQFSNSRSEMNVSTLELGDSALYLCASSLARTNTGELFFGEGSRLTVL.

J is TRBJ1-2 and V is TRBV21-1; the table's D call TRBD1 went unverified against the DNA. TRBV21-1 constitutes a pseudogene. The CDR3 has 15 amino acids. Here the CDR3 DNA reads TGTGCCAGCAGCCCCGTTTGGACAGGGGAATATGGCTACACCTTC. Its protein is CASSPVWTGEYGYTF.

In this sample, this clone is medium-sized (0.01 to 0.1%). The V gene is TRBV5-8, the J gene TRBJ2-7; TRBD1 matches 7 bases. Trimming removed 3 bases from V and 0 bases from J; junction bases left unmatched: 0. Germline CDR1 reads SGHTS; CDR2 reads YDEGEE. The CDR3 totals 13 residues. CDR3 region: CASSWDSSYEQYF. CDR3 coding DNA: TGTGCCAGCAGCTGGGACAGCTCCTACGAGCAGTACTTC.

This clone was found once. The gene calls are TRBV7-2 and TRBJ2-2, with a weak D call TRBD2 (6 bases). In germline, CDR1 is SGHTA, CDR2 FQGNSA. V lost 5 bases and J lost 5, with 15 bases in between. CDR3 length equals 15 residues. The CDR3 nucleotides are TGTGCCAGCAGCAATCGACGGGCGGGAACCGGGGAGCTGTTTTTT. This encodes CASSNRRAGTGELFF.

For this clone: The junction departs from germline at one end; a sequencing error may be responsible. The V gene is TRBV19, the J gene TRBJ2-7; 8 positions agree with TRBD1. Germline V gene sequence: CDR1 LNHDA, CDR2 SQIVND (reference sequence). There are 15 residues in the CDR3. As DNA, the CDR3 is TGTGCCAGTAGTTTAGACCGGACAGGGAGGAACGAGCAGTACTTC. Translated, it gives CASSLDRTGRNEQYF. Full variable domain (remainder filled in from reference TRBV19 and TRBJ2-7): DGGITQSPKYLFRKEGQNVTLSCEQNLNHDAMYWYRQDPGQGLRLIYYSQIVNDFQKGDIAEGYSVSREKKESFPLTVTSAQKNPTAFYLCASSLDRTGRNEQYFGPGTRLTVT.

The chain's CDR3 is CASSHRTSGRYSTDTQYF. CDR3 sequence (DNA): TGTGCCAGCAGCCACAGGACTAGCGGGAGGTACAGCACAGATACGCAGTATTTT. This rearrangement joins TRBV3-1 (or the pseudogene TRBV3-2) to TRBJ2-3, with 14 bases matching TRBD2. V lost 3 bases to trimming and J lost 0 bases; unmatched junction nucleotides: 5. The CDR3 totals 18 residues. Germline V lookup: CDR1 LGHDT, CDR2 YNNKEL (reference sequence).

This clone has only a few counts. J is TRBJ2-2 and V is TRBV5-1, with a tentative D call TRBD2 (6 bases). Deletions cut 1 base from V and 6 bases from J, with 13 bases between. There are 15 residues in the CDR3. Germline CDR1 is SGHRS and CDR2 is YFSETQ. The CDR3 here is CASSLQASAPGELFF. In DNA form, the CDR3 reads TGCGCCAGCAGCTTGCAGGCTAGCGCCCCCGGGGAGCTGTTTTTT.

For the CDR3, the DNA is TGTGCCAGCAGCGTAGACGGGCGGGGGGGCTTTTTGGAGACCCAGTACTTC. Translating it yields CASSVDGRGGFLETQYF. V gene TRBV9 combines with J gene TRBJ2-5; 9 positions match TRBD2. The CDR3 sequence is 17 residues long. V lost 0 bases and J lost 5; bases outside the gene matches: 11. In germline, CDR1 is SGDLS, CDR2 YYNGEE.

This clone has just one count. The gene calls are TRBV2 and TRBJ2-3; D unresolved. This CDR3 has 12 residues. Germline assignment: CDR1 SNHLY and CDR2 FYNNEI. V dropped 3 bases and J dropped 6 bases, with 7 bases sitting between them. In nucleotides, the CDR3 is TGTGCCAGCAGTGACCGAGCGGATACGCAGTATTTT. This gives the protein CASSDRADTQYF.

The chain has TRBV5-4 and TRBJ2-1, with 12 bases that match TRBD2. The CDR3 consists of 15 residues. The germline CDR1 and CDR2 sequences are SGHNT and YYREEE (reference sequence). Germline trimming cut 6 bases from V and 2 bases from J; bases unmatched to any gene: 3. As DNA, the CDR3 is TGTGCCAGCAAACTAGCGGGAGGTACCTACAATGAGCAGTTCTTC. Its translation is CASKLAGGTYNEQFF.

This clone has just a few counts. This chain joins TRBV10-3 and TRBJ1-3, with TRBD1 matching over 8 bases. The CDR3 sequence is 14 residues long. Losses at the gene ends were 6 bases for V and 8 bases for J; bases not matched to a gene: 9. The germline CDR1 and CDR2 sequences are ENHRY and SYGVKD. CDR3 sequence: CAIRPLDRDYTIYF. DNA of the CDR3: TGTGCCATCAGACCTTTGGACAGGGACTACACCATATATTTT.

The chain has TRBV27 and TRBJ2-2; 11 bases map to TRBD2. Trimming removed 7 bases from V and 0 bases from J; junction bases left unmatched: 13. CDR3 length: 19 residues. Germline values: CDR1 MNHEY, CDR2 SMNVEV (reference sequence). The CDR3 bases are TGTGCCAGCAACCCTGCCCGCTTGACTAGCGGGACGAACACCGGGGAGCTGTTTTTT. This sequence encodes CASNPARLTSGTNTGELFF.

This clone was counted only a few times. The CDR3 spells CASSPPGGSRTNEKLFF. The CDR3 region has the DNA TGTGCCAGCTCACCACCAGGGGGCAGTAGAACTAATGAAAAACTGTTTTTT. The genes are TRBV18 and TRBJ1-4, with 7 bases lining up with TRBD1. The CDR3 extends over 17 amino acids. V was pared by 0 bases and J by 1 base, with 5 bases of the junction left unmatched. Germline CDR1 reads KGHSH; CDR2 reads LQKENI. Full variable domain (remainder filled in from reference TRBV18 and TRBJ1-4): NAGVMQNPRHLVRRRGQEARLRCSPMKGHSHVYWYRQLPEEGLKFMVYLQKENIIDESGMPKERFSAEFPKEGPSILRIQQVVRGDSAAYFCASSPPGGSRTNEKLFFGSGTQLSVL.

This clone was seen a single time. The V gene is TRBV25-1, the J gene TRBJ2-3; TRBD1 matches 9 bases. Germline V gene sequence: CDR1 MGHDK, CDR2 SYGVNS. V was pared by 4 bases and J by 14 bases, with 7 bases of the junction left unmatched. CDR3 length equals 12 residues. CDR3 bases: TGTGCCAGCAGTGGGGCGATGGACAGGGGGTATTTT. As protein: CASSGAMDRGYF. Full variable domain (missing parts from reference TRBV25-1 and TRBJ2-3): EADIYQTPRYLVIGTGKKITLECSQTMGHDKMYWYQQDPGMELHLIHYSYGVNSTEKGDLSSESTVSRIRTEHFPLTLESARPSHTSQYLCASSGAMDRGYFGPGTRLTVL.

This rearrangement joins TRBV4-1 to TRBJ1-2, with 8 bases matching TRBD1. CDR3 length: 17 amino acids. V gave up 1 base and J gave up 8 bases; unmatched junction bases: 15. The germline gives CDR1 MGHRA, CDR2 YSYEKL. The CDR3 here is CASSQGMGGQGRGGYTF. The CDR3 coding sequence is TGCGCCAGCAGCCAAGGGATGGGCGGACAGGGAAGGGGGGGCTACACCTTC.

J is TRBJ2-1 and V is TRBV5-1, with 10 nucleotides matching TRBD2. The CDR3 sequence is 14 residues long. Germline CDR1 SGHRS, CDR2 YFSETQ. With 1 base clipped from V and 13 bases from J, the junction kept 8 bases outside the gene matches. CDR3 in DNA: TGCGCCAGCAGCTTGACGGGGAGCGGGGGGGCCCAGTTCTTC. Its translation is CASSLTGSGGAQFF. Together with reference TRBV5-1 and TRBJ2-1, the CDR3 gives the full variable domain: KAGVTQTPRYLIKTRGQQVTLSCSPISGHRSVSWYQQTPGQGLQFLFEYFSETQRNKGNFPGRFSGRQFSNSRSEMNVSTLELGDSALYLCASSLTGSGGAQFFGPGTRLTVL.

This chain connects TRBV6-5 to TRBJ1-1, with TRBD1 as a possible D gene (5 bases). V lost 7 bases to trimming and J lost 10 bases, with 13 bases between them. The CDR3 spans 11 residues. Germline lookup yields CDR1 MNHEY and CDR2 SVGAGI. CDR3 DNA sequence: TGTGCCAGCACTTTACAGGTGGTAGCTTTCTTT. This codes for CASTLQVVAFF.

The chain's CDR3 is CASSRWTGWGLISTDTQYF. As DNA, the CDR3 is TGCGCCAGCAGCCGATGGACAGGGTGGGGTCTGATAAGCACAGATACGCAGTATTTT. The V call is TRBV5-1, the J call TRBJ2-3, with 8 positions matching TRBD1. Germline trimming cut 4 bases from V and 0 bases from J; bases unmatched to any gene: 16. The CDR3 consists of 19 residues. The germline V gene has CDR1 SGHRS and CDR2 YFSETQ.

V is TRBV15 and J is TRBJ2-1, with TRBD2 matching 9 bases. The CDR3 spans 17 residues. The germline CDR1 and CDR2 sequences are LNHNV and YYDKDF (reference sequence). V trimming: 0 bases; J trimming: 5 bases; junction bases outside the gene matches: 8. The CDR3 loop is CATSRDIGVAGDNEQFF. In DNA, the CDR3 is TGTGCCACCAGCAGAGATATAGGAGTAGCGGGGGACAATGAGCAGTTCTTC.

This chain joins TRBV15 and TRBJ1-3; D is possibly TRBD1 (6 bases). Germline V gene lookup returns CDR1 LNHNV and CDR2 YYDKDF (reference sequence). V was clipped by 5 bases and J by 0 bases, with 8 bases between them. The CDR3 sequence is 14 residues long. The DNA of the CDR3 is TGTGCCACCAGCTTAGGGGGCTCTGGAAACACCATATATTTT. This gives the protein CATSLGGSGNTIYF.

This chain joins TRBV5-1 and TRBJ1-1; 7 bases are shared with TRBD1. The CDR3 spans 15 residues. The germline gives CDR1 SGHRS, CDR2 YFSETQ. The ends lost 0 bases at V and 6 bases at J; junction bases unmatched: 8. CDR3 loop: CASSLADLGGAEAFF. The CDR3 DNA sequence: TGCGCCAGCAGCTTGGCGGATTTAGGGGGCGCTGAAGCTTTCTTT.

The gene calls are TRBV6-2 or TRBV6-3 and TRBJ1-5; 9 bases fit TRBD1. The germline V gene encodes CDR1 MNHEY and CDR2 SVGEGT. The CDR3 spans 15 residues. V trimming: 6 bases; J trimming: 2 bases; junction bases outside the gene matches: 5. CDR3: CASSNRGPGNQPQHF. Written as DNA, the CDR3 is TGTGCCAGCAGCAACAGGGGGCCTGGCAATCAGCCCCAGCATTTT.